This is a list of T cell receptor beta chains from one sample in a study of blood T cell repertoires in COVID-19. Sequencing was performed with immunoSEQ multiplex PCR; in TCRdb, only in-frame clones are kept and a portion is missing. The sample holds 150,000 to 200,000 clones, 80% to 90% seen once. Sequencing was performed on peripheral blood. These TCRs come from a man between 18 and 35 years old with active or convalescent COVID-19. Each CDR3 is given with its conserved first and last residue. A D gene is named only where the DNA matches it firmly. Clone size, where shown, is once, few, many, or a class for clones that have expanded.

clone_size: .; cdr3_length: 16; v_call: TRBV11-1; j_call: TRBJ1-1; d_call: .; cdr3_aa: CASSPFGTDPNTEAFF; cdr3_nt: TGTGCCAGCAGCCCTTTTGGGACTGACCCGAACACTGAAGCTTTCTTT
clone_size: .; cdr3_length: 14; v_call: TRBV6-5; j_call: TRBJ1-1; d_call: TRBD1; cdr3_aa: CASSSYRTGGRAFF; cdr3_nt: TGTGCCAGCAGTTCCTATCGGACAGGGGGTCGAGCTTTCTTT
clone_size: .; cdr3_length: 15; v_call: TRBV9; j_call: TRBJ2-7; d_call: TRBD2; cdr3_aa: CASSVGAGGPYEQYF; cdr3_nt: TGTGCCAGCAGCGTAGGAGCGGGAGGACCCTACGAGCAGTACTTC
clone_size: .; cdr3_length: 15; v_call: TRBV4-2; j_call: TRBJ2-2; d_call: TRBD2; cdr3_aa: CASLLAGGLTGELFF; cdr3_nt: TGTGCCAGTCTTCTAGCGGGAGGACTTACCGGGGAGCTGTTTTTT
clone_size: .; cdr3_length: 16; v_call: TRBV7-6; j_call: TRBJ2-3; d_call: TRBD2; cdr3_aa: CASSLVPSGSTDTQYF; cdr3_nt: TGTGCCAGCAGCTTAGTACCTAGCGGCAGCACAGATACGCAGTATTTT
clone_size: few; cdr3_length: 14; v_call: TRBV19; j_call: TRBJ1-2; d_call: TRBD1; cdr3_aa: CASSQGAVDYGYTF; cdr3_nt: TGTGCCAGTAGCCAGGGGGCCGTGGACTATGGCTACACCTTC
clone_size: .; cdr3_length: 12; v_call: TRBV7-9; j_call: TRBJ1-1; d_call: TRBD1; cdr3_aa: CASSQDRGDAFF; cdr3_nt: TGTGCCAGCAGCCAGGACAGGGGTGATGCTTTCTTT
clone_size: few; cdr3_length: 16; v_call: TRBV14; j_call: TRBJ1-2; d_call: .; cdr3_aa: CASSQELGGIAYGYTF; cdr3_nt: TGTGCCAGCAGCCAAGAGCTCGGAGGGATCGCCTATGGCTACACCTTC
clone_size: .; cdr3_length: 14; v_call: TRBV11-2; j_call: TRBJ2-7; d_call: .; cdr3_aa: CASSLAGQAYEQYF; cdr3_nt: TGTGCCAGCAGCTTAGCTGGGCAAGCCTACGAGCAGTACTTC
clone_size: .; cdr3_length: 14; v_call: TRBV19; j_call: TRBJ2-1; d_call: TRBD1; cdr3_aa: CASSLTNRGNEQFF; cdr3_nt: TGTGCCAGTAGTTTGACCAACAGGGGCAATGAGCAGTTCTTC
clone_size: .; cdr3_length: 18; v_call: TRBV5-1; j_call: TRBJ2-3; d_call: TRBD1; cdr3_aa: CASSLGRGRLGYTDTQYF; cdr3_nt: TGCGCCAGCAGCTTGGGAAGGGGGCGACTGGGTTACACAGATACGCAGTATTTT
clone_size: .; cdr3_length: 13; v_call: TRBV12-5; j_call: TRBJ2-5; d_call: .; cdr3_aa: CASGLAGKGTQYF; cdr3_nt: TGTGCTAGTGGTTTGGCGGGGAAAGGGACCCAGTACTTC
clone_size: .; cdr3_length: 14; v_call: TRBV28; j_call: TRBJ1-1; d_call: .; cdr3_aa: CASSSVGLNTEAFF; cdr3_nt: TGTGCCAGCAGTTCGGTGGGGCTAAACACTGAAGCTTTCTTT
clone_size: .; cdr3_length: 15; v_call: TRBV7-2; j_call: TRBJ1-6; d_call: .; cdr3_aa: CASSFGDRPNSPLHF; cdr3_nt: TGTGCCAGCAGCTTTGGAGACAGGCCTAATTCACCCCTCCACTTT
clone_size: .; cdr3_length: 14; v_call: TRBV7-2; j_call: TRBJ1-5; d_call: .; cdr3_aa: CASSLVQGPQPQHF; cdr3_nt: TGTGCCAGCAGCTTGGTACAGGGTCCTCAGCCCCAGCATTTT
clone_size: .; cdr3_length: 14; v_call: TRBV30; j_call: TRBJ2-3; d_call: TRBD2; cdr3_aa: CAWRKAGATDTQYF; cdr3_nt: TGTGCCTGGAGAAAAGCGGGAGCCACAGATACGCAGTATTTT
clone_size: .; cdr3_length: 14; v_call: TRBV5-1; j_call: TRBJ2-7; d_call: .; cdr3_aa: CASSLQDYSYEQYF; cdr3_nt: TGCGCCAGCAGCTTACAGGATTACTCCTACGAGCAGTACTTC
clone_size: once; cdr3_length: 13; v_call: TRBV6-5; j_call: TRBJ2-7; d_call: .; cdr3_aa: CASFNPGFGEQYF; cdr3_nt: TGTGCCAGCTTTAACCCCGGTTTCGGGGAGCAGTACTTC
clone_size: few; cdr3_length: 15; v_call: TRBV4-1; j_call: TRBJ1-5; d_call: TRBD1; cdr3_aa: CASSQEGQGVQPQHF; cdr3_nt: TGCGCCAGCAGCCAAGAGGGACAGGGGGTTCAGCCCCAGCATTTT
clone_size: .; cdr3_length: 15; v_call: TRBV7-8; j_call: TRBJ1-1; d_call: .; cdr3_aa: CASSLDWTANTEAFF; cdr3_nt: TGTGCCAGCAGCCTGGACTGGACAGCAAACACTGAAGCTTTCTTT
clone_size: .; cdr3_length: 15; v_call: TRBV28; j_call: TRBJ1-1; d_call: .; cdr3_aa: CASSLYSGMNTEAFF; cdr3_nt: TGTGCCAGCAGTTTATATAGCGGTATGAACACTGAAGCTTTCTTT
clone_size: .; cdr3_length: 15; v_call: TRBV7-9; j_call: TRBJ1-5; d_call: .; cdr3_aa: CASSLRGDSNQPQHF; cdr3_nt: TGTGCCAGCAGCTTAAGGGGCGATAGCAATCAGCCCCAGCATTTT
clone_size: .; cdr3_length: 14; v_call: TRBV24-1; j_call: TRBJ1-2; d_call: TRBD1; cdr3_aa: CATSETGGDIGYTF; cdr3_nt: TGTGCCACCAGTGAGACAGGGGGCGATATTGGCTACACCTTC
clone_size: .; cdr3_length: 16; v_call: TRBV4-1; j_call: TRBJ2-2; d_call: .; cdr3_aa: CASSPHGEANTGELFF; cdr3_nt: TGCGCCAGCAGCCCCCATGGCGAGGCGAACACCGGGGAGCTGTTTTTT
clone_size: .; cdr3_length: 22; v_call: TRBV9; j_call: TRBJ2-2; d_call: TRBD2; cdr3_aa: CASSVAPVLGSVEREFTGELFF; cdr3_nt: TGTGCCAGCAGCGTAGCTCCGGTTTTGGGCTCCGTGGAGCGGGAGTTCACCGGGGAGCTGTTTTTT
clone_size: .; cdr3_length: 11; v_call: TRBV20-1; j_call: TRBJ2-7; d_call: .; cdr3_aa: CSAGSSYEQYF; cdr3_nt: TGCAGTGCAGGGAGCTCCTACGAGCAGTACTTC
clone_size: .; cdr3_length: 12; v_call: TRBV3-1/TRBV3-2; j_call: TRBJ2-7; d_call: .; cdr3_aa: CASSLTSYEQYF; cdr3_nt: TGTGCCAGCAGCCTAACTAGCTACGAGCAGTACTTC
clone_size: .; cdr3_length: 14; v_call: TRBV7-2; j_call: TRBJ1-2; d_call: .; cdr3_aa: CASSSPPITYGYTF; cdr3_nt: TGTGCCAGCAGCTCCCCCCCTATAACTTATGGCTACACCTTC
clone_size: .; cdr3_length: 13; v_call: TRBV3-1/TRBV3-2; j_call: TRBJ2-1; d_call: .; cdr3_aa: CASSPPFRIEQFF; cdr3_nt: TGTGCCAGCAGCCCGCCGTTTAGAATAGAGCAGTTCTTC